The 11 T cell receptor beta chains presented below share a single source sample, sequenced in a study of siplizumab effects on memory and regulatory T cells. Only in-frame clones appear in the TCRdb table, and some are missing; sequencing was by immunoSEQ multiplex PCR. The table has 50,000 to 55,000 clones, about 97% seen once. Sequences were obtained from naive CD4+ T cells sorted from blood. The origin of the receptors is a human donor in good health.

The rearrangement links TRBV7-2 to TRBJ2-2, with D perhaps matching TRBD1 (5 bases). This CDR3 has 17 amino acids. Germline loops: CDR1 SGHTA, CDR2 FQGNSA. The V end lost 4 bases, the J end lost 0 bases, and 15 bases lay between the germline ends. The CDR3 region is CASSSQAPFANTGELFF. CDR3 nucleotides: TGTGCCAGCAGCTCACAGGCCCCGTTCGCGAACACCGGGGAGCTGTTTTTT. Supplemented by reference TRBV7-2 and TRBJ2-2, the full variable domain reads GAGVSQSPSNKVTEKGKDVELRCDPISGHTALYWYRQSLGQGLEFLIYFQGNSAPDKSGLPSDRFSAERTGGSVSTLTIQRTQQEDSAVYLCASSSQAPFANTGELFFGEGSRLTVL.

This clone showed up just once. The chain joins TRBV7-2 to TRBJ2-3; D not resolved. The CDR3 has 12 amino acids. CDR1 is SGHTA, CDR2 FQGNSA, per germline. The V end lost 5 bases, the J end lost 6 bases, and 9 bases lay between the germline ends. The CDR3 spells CASSDVRDTQYF. CDR3 DNA sequence: TGTGCCAGCAGCGACGTTCGCGATACGCAGTATTTT.

This chain joins TRBV28 and TRBJ1-2; 7 bases are a match to TRBD1. The CDR3 is made up of 13 amino acids. V trimming: 5 bases; J trimming: 6 bases; junction bases outside the gene matches: 6. Germline CDR1 and CDR2: MDHEN and SYDVKM. The CDR3 loop is CASSPRTGHGYTF. For the CDR3, the DNA is TGTGCCAGCAGTCCTCGGACAGGACATGGCTACACCTTC.

CDR3 region: CASSWQDSTTNEKLFF. The CDR3 DNA follows: TGCGCCAGCAGCTGGCAGGACAGTACAACTAATGAAAAACTGTTTTTT. This rearrangement joins TRBV5-1 to TRBJ1-4; D is possibly TRBD1 (6 bases). Germline CDR1 is SGHRS and CDR2 is YFSETQ. This CDR3 is 16 amino acids long. Deletions cut 3 bases from V and 0 bases from J, with 12 bases between.

The chain is built from TRBV6-1 and TRBJ1-5; D is perhaps TRBD1 (5 bases). Trimming pared 3 bases from V and 7 bases from J, leaving 10 bases between. From germline, CDR1 is MNHNS and CDR2 SASEGT. CDR3 size: 13 residues. The DNA of the CDR3 is TGTGCCAGCAGTGAGGCAGGGCAACAGCCCCAGCATTTT. Its translation: CASSEAGQQPQHF.

The V gene is TRBV5-4, the J gene TRBJ2-7, with 7 bases matching TRBD2. The CDR3 runs 15 residues. V shed 1 base, J shed 2 bases, and the junction held 6 bases outside the gene matches. Per germline, CDR1 SGHNT and CDR2 YYREEE (reference sequence). CDR3 DNA: TGTGCCAGCAGCTTGATCGGTGGGAGGGCCTACGAGCAGTACTTC. Translating it yields CASSLIGGRAYEQYF.

The chain links TRBV6-5 to TRBJ2-7; tentatively, D is TRBD1 (6 bases). V was cut by 2 bases and J by 4 bases, with 15 bases left in between. This CDR3 is built from 15 residues. Germline CDR1 reads MNHEY; CDR2 reads SVGAGI. The CDR3 DNA reads TGTGCCAGCAGTTACCGGTCCCGGGACATATACGAGCAGTACTTC. It codes for CASSYRSRDIYEQYF.

The J gene is TRBJ1-1, the V gene TRBV10-3; 7 bases map to TRBD1. The CDR3 covers 13 residues. V lost 7 bases to trimming and J lost 4 bases; unmatched junction nucleotides: 6. Germline CDR1 and CDR2: ENHRY and SYGVKD. CDR3 sequence (DNA): TGTGCCATCACCGTCCAGGGGGTCACTGAAGCTTTCTTT. Translated, it gives CAITVQGVTEAFF.

The chain employs TRBV7-9 and TRBJ1-1; no reliable D call. CDR1 is SEHNR and CDR2 is FQNEAQ in the germline V gene (reference sequence). This CDR3 contains 13 residues. Deletions cut 5 bases from V and 5 bases from J, with 12 bases between. The CDR3 sequence is CASSDGVRTEAFF. As DNA, the CDR3 is TGTGCCAGCAGCGATGGGGTTCGGACTGAAGCTTTCTTT.

The chain carries TRBV29-1 and TRBJ2-7; 7 bases align to TRBD1. V lost 4 bases and J lost 1; bases outside the gene matches: 1. CDR3 length equals 12 residues. Germline CDR1 reads SQVTM; CDR2 reads ANQGSEA. This chain's CDR3 is CSVADRSYEQYF. For the CDR3, the DNA is TGCAGCGTTGCGGACAGGTCCTACGAGCAGTACTTC.

The rearrangement links TRBV15 to TRBJ1-1, with D unresolved. Germline CDR1 and CDR2: LNHNV and YYDKDF (reference sequence). Trimming stripped 3 bases from V and 1 base from J, with 12 bases between. This CDR3 has 15 amino acids. CDR3 protein: CATSRDGWENTEAFF. DNA of the CDR3: TGTGCCACCAGCAGGGACGGTTGGGAGAACACTGAAGCTTTCTTT.